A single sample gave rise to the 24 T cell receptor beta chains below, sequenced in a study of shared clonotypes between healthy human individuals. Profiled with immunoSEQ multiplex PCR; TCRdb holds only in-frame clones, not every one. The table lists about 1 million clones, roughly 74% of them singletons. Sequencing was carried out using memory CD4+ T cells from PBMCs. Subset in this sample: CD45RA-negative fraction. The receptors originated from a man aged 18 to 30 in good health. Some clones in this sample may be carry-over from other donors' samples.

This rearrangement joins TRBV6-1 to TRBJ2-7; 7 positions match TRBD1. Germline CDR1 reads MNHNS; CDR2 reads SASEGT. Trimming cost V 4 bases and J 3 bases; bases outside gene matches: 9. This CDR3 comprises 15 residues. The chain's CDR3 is CASSGGRGTDYEQYF. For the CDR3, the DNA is TGTGCCAGCAGTGGCGGTCGTGGGACAGACTACGAGCAGTACTTC.

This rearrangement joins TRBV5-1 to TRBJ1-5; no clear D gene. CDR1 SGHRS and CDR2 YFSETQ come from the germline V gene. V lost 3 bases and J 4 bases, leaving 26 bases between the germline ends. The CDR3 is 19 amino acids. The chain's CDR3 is CASSSTLYSRVVSNQPQHF. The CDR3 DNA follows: TGCGCCAGCAGCTCTACATTATATTCAAGGGTGGTAAGTAATCAGCCCCAGCATTTT.

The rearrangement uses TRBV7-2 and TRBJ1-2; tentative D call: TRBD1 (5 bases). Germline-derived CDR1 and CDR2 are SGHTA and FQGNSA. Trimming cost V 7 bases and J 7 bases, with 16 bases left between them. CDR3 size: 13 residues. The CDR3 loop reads CASTFAGGSGYTF. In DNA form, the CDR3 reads TGTGCCAGCACCTTCGCCGGGGGGTCTGGCTACACCTTC.

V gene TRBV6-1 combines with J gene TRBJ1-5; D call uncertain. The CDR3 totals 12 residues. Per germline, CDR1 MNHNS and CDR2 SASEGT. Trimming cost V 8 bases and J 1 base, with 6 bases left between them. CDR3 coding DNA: TGTGCCAGCGGGTGGAGCAATCAGCCCCAGCATTTT. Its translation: CASGWSNQPQHF.

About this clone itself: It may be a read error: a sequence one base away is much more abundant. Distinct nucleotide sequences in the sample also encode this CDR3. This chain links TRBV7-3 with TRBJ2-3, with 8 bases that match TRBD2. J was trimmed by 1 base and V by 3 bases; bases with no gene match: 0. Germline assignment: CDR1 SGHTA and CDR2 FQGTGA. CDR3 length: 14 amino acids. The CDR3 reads CASSLTSGTDTQYF. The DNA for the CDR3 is TGTGCCAGCAGCTTGACTAGCGGCACAGATACGCAGTATTTT.

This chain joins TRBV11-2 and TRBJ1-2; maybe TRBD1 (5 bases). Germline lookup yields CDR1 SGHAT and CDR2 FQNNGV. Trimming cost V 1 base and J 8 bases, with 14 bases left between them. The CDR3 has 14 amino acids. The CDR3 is CASSLAGPGYGYTF. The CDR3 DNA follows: TGTGCCAGCAGCTTAGCCGGGCCAGGGTACGGCTACACCTTC.

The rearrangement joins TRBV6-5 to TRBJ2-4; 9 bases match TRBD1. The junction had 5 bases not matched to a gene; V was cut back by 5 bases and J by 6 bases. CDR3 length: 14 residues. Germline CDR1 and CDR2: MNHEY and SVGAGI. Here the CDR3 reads CASSQGTGRNIQYF. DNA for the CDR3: TGTGCCAGCAGTCAGGGGACAGGGAGAAACATTCAGTACTTC.

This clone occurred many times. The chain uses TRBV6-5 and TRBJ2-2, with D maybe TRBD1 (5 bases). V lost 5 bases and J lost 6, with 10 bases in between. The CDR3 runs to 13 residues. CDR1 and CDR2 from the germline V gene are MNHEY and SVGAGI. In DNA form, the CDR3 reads TGTGCCAGCAGTCCTGACAGAGCCGGGGAGCTGTTTTTT. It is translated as CASSPDRAGELFF.

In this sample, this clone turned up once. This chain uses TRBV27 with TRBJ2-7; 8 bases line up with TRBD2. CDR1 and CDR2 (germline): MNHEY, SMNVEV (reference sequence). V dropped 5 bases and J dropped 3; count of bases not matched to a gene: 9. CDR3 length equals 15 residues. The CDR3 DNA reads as TGTGCCAGCAGTCCAAGGCCGGGACTAGTCTACGAGCAGTACTTC. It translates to CASSPRPGLVYEQYF.

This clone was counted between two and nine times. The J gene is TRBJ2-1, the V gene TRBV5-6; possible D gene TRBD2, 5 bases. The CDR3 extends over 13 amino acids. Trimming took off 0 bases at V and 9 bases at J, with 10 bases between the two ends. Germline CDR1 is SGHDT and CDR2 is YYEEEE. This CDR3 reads CASSLGSRGEQFF. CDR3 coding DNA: TGTGCCAGCAGCTTGGGGTCCCGGGGTGAGCAGTTCTTC.

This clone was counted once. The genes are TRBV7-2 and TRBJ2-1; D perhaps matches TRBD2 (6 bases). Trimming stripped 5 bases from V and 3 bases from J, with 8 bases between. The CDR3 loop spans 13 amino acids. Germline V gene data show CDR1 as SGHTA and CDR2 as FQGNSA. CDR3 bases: TGTGCCAGCAGCCCGACTAGCTACAATGAGCAGTTCTTC. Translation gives CASSPTSYNEQFF.

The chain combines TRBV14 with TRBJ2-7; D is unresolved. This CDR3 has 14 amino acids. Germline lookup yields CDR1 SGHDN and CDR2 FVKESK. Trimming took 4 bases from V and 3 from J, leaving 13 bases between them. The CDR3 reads CASSPYSTHYEQYF. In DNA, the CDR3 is TGTGCCAGCAGCCCCTACTCAACTCACTACGAGCAGTACTTC.

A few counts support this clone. This chain's CDR3 is CASSRGDSLVRGYTF. CDR3 nucleotides: TGTGCCAGCAGCAGGGGGGACAGCCTGGTTCGGGGCTACACCTTC. The rearrangement joins TRBV7-9 to TRBJ1-2; 7 nucleotides match TRBD1. V was pared by 5 bases and J by 8 bases, with 14 bases of the junction left unmatched. Germline CDR1 SEHNR, CDR2 FQNEAQ (reference sequence). The CDR3 is made up of 15 amino acids.

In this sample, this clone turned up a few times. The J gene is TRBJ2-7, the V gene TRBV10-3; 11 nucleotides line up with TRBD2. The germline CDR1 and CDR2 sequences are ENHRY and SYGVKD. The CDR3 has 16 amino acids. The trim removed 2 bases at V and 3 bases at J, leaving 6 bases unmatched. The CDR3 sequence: CAISEERGLAGYEQYF. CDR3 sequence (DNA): TGTGCCATCAGTGAGGAACGAGGACTAGCGGGCTACGAGCAGTACTTC.

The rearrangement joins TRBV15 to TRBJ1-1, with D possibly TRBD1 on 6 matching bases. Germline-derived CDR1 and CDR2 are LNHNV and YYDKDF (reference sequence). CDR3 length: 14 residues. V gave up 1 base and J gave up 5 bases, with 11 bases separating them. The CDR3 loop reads CATSRAGAGTEAFF. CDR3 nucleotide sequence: TGTGCCACCAGCAGAGCAGGGGCGGGTACTGAAGCTTTCTTT.

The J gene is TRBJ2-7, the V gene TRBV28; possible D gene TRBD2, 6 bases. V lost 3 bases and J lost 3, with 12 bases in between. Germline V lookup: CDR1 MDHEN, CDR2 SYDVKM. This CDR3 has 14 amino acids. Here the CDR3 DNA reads TGTGCCAGCAGTTTGGGGGACTGGAACTACGAGCAGTACTTC. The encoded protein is CASSLGDWNYEQYF. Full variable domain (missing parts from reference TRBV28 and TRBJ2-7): DVKVTQSSRYLVKRTGEKVFLECVQDMDHENMFWYRQDPGLGLRLIYFSYDVKMKEKGDIPEGYSVSREKKERFSLILESASTNQTSMYLCASSLGDWNYEQYFGPGTRLTVT.

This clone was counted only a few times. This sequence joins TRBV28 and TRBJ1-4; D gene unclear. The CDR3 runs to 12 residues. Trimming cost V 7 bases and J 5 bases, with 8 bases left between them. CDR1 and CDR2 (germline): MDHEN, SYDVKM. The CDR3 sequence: CASKTGNEKLFF. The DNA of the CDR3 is TGTGCCAGCAAGACGGGGAATGAAAAACTGTTTTTT.

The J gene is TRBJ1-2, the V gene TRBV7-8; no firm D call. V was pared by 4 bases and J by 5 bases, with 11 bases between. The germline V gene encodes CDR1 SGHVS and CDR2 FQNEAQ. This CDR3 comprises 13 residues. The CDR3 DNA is TGTGCCAGCAGCTCAGGAGACTGGTATGGCTACACCTTC. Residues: CASSSGDWYGYTF.

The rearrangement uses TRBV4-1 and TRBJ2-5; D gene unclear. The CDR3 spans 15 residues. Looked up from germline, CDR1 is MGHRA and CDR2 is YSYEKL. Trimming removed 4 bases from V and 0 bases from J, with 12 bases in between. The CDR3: CASSLGSLHQETQYF. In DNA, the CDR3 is TGCGCCAGCAGCCTTGGGTCGCTCCACCAAGAGACCCAGTACTTC.

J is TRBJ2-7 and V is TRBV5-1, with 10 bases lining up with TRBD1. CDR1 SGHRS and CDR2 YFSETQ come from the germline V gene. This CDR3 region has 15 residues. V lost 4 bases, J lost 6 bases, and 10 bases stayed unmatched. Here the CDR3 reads CASSRSWDRGGEQYF. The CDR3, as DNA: TGCGCCAGCAGCAGATCCTGGGACAGGGGTGGCGAGCAGTACTTC.

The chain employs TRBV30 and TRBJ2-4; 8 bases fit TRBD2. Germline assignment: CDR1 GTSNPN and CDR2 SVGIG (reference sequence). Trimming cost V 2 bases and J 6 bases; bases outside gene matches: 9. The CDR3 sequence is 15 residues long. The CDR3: CAWSRLAGYGNIQYF. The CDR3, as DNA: TGTGCCTGGAGTCGTTTAGCGGGGTATGGAAACATTCAGTACTTC. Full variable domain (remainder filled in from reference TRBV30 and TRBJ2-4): SQTIHQWPATLVQPVGSPLSLECTVEGTSNPNLYWYRQAAGRGLQLLFYSVGIGQISSEVPQNLSASRPQDRQFILSSKKLLLSDSGFYLCAWSRLAGYGNIQYFGAGTRLSVL.

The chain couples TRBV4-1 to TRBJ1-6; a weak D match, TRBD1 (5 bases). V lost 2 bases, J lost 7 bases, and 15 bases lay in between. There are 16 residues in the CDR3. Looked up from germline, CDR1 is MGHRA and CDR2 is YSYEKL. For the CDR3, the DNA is TGCGCCAGCAGCCAACGGACGGTTCAGGGAAATTCACCCCTCCACTTT. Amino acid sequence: CASSQRTVQGNSPLHF.

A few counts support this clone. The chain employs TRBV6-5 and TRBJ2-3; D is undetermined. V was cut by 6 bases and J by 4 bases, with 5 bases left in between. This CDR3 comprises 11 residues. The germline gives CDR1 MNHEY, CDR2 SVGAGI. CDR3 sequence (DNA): TGTGCCAGCAGGAAGGCAGATACGCAGTATTTT. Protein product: CASRKADTQYF.

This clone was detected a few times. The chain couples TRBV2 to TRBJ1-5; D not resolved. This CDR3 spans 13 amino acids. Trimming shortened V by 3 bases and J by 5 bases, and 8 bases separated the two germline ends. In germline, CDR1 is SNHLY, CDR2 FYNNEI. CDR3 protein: CASSDEGDQPQHF. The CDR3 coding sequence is TGTGCCAGCAGTGACGAGGGCGATCAGCCCCAGCATTTT.